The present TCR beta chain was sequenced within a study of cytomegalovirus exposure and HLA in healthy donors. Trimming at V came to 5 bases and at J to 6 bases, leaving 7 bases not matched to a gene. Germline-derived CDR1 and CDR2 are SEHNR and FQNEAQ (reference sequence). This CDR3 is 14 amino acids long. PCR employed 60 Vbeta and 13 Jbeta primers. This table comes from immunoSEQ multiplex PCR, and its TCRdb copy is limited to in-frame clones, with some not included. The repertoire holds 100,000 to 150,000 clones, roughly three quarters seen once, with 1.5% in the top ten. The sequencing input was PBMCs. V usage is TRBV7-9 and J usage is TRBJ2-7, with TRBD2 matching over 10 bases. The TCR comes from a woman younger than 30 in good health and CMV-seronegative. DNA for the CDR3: TGTGCCAGCAGCATTAGCGGGAGGCTCGGCGAGCAGTACTTC. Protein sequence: CASSISGRLGEQYF.